The 21 T cell receptor beta chains reported below all come from one sample, sequenced in a study of blood T cell repertoires in COVID-19. This table comes from immunoSEQ multiplex PCR, and its TCRdb copy is limited to in-frame clones, with some not included. The sample contains tens of thousands of clones, less than 90% of which appear only once. Sample: peripheral blood. These receptors were obtained from a human donor in a cohort sampled during active COVID-19.

The chain recombines TRBV6-6 with TRBJ1-1, with D perhaps TRBD1 (6 bases). The ends were cut back, 6 bases at V and 1 base at J, with 15 bases in the middle. This CDR3 spans 15 amino acids. Germline V lookup: CDR1 MNHNY, CDR2 SVGAGI (reference sequence). The chain's CDR3 is CASSNGAGANTEAFF. DNA of the CDR3: TGTGCCAGCAGCAACGGGGCAGGGGCGAACACTGAAGCTTTCTTT.

A single count supports this clone. This chain uses TRBV5-1 with TRBJ1-2, with TRBD1 matching 9 bases. This CDR3 region has 14 residues. CDR1 is SGHRS and CDR2 is YFSETQ in the germline V gene. After removal of 0 bases from V and 5 bases from J, the junction contained 2 bases not matched to a gene. Written as DNA, the CDR3 is TGCGCCAGCAGCTTGGAGGGACAGGGATATGGCTACACCTTC. Translation gives CASSLEGQGYGYTF. Variable domain in full (rest from reference TRBV5-1 and TRBJ1-2): KAGVTQTPRYLIKTRGQQVTLSCSPISGHRSVSWYQQTPGQGLQFLFEYFSETQRNKGNFPGRFSGRQFSNSRSEMNVSTLELGDSALYLCASSLEGQGYGYTFGSGTRLTVV.

The chain is built from TRBV19 and TRBJ2-3, with 10 bases lining up with TRBD1. Trimming took 4 bases from V and 6 from J; bases not matched to a gene: 10. CDR3 length equals 16 residues. The germline CDR1 and CDR2 sequences are LNHDA and SQIVND (reference sequence). The CDR3: CASSKLRDRGGDTQYF. CDR3 bases: TGTGCCAGTAGTAAACTTCGGGACAGGGGAGGTGATACGCAGTATTTT.

The gene calls are TRBV28 and TRBJ1-6; D possibly corresponds to TRBD1 (5 bases). Germline lookup yields CDR1 MDHEN and CDR2 SYDVKM. The CDR3 has 14 residues. V was pared by 2 bases and J by 5 bases, with 7 bases between. CDR3 sequence reads: CASSLKQDNSPLHF. The CDR3 DNA reads TGTGCCAGCAGTTTAAAACAGGATAATTCACCCCTCCACTTT.

This clone appeared once. The chain joins TRBV5-5 to TRBJ2-2, with a weak D call TRBD2 (5 bases). The length of the CDR3 is 16 residues. Trimming left V 2 bases short and J 0 bases short, with 11 bases between. Looked up from germline, CDR1 is SGHKS and CDR2 is YYEKEE (reference sequence). CDR3 protein: CASSLWPGTNTGELFF. The CDR3 nucleotides read TGTGCCAGCAGCTTATGGCCGGGGACGAACACCGGGGAGCTGTTTTTT.

A remark on this clone: Additional DNA sequences in this sample encode the identical CDR3. The genes are TRBV19 and TRBJ2-7; the D gene is possibly TRBD2 (5 bases). CDR3 length: 14 amino acids. The germline V gene has CDR1 LNHDA and CDR2 SQIVND (reference sequence). The ends were cut back, 1 base at V and 5 bases at J, with 12 bases in the middle. The CDR3 DNA reads TGTGCCAGTAGTATAGGAGGGCAAGTCGACGAGCAGTACTTC. The encoded protein is CASSIGGQVDEQYF.

The gene calls are TRBV19 and TRBJ1-3; weak D call: TRBD1 (5 bases). CDR3 size: 16 residues. The V gene lost 5 bases and the J gene lost 0 bases, with 14 bases spanning the gap. Germline assignment: CDR1 LNHDA and CDR2 SQIVND (reference sequence). DNA for the CDR3: TGTGCCAGTAGTGTTGGGACTGCTTTCTCTGGAAACACCATATATTTT. Translated: CASSVGTAFSGNTIYF.

The V gene is TRBV5-1, the J gene TRBJ2-5; the D gene is possibly TRBD1 (5 bases). This CDR3 has 15 amino acids. Germline values: CDR1 SGHRS, CDR2 YFSETQ. Trimming cost V 0 bases and J 1 base, with 10 bases left between them. The CDR3 here is CASSLDGHTQETQYF. As DNA, the CDR3 is TGCGCCAGCAGCTTGGACGGACATACCCAAGAGACCCAGTACTTC. Full variable domain (missing parts from reference TRBV5-1 and TRBJ2-5): KAGVTQTPRYLIKTRGQQVTLSCSPISGHRSVSWYQQTPGQGLQFLFEYFSETQRNKGNFPGRFSGRQFSNSRSEMNVSTLELGDSALYLCASSLDGHTQETQYFGPGTRLLVL.

V gene TRBV5-6 combines with J gene TRBJ2-3; TRBD1 aligns across 10 bases. The CDR3 runs 15 residues. Germline values: CDR1 SGHDT, CDR2 YYEEEE. Trimming removed 4 bases from V and 4 bases from J; junction bases left unmatched: 6. Here the CDR3 DNA reads TGTGCCAGCAGCCTAGGGACAGGGGTATCAGATACGCAGTATTTT. As protein: CASSLGTGVSDTQYF.

The chain uses TRBV28 and TRBJ2-7; 12 nucleotides align to TRBD2. Trimming cost V 4 bases and J 3 bases; bases outside gene matches: 10. Germline V gives CDR1 MDHEN, CDR2 SYDVKM. The CDR3 covers 17 residues. CDR3 region: CASSWKLAGGMSYEQYF. CDR3 sequence (DNA): TGTGCCAGCAGTTGGAAGCTAGCGGGAGGGATGAGCTACGAGCAGTACTTC. Based on the CDR3 plus reference TRBV28 and TRBJ2-7, the full variable domain is DVKVTQSSRYLVKRTGEKVFLECVQDMDHENMFWYRQDPGLGLRLIYFSYDVKMKEKGDIPEGYSVSREKKERFSLILESASTNQTSMYLCASSWKLAGGMSYEQYFGPGTRLTVT.

The chain uses TRBV12-3 or TRBV12-4 and TRBJ2-7; a weak D match, TRBD2 (6 bases). This CDR3 region has 13 residues. Trimming removed 5 bases at V and 3 bases at J, with 11 bases between. The CDR3 sequence: CASSAGTYYEQYF. CDR3 nucleotides: TGTGCCAGCAGTGCGGGGACTTACTACGAGCAGTACTTC.

The table lists this clone with a few counts. This chain connects TRBV4-2 to TRBJ2-7, with D possibly being TRBD1 (6 bases). The CDR3 totals 15 residues. V was trimmed by 1 base and J by 4 bases, leaving 14 bases between them. Germline V lookup: CDR1 LGHNA, CDR2 YNFKEQ. The CDR3 DNA reads as TGTGCCAGCAGCCAAGTGGGGGCAGGGCGGTACGAGCAGTACTTC. Its protein is CASSQVGAGRYEQYF.

The rearrangement uses TRBV19 and TRBJ1-5; 7 bases are shared with TRBD1. The CDR3 covers 16 residues. V was pared by 4 bases and J by 0 bases, with 6 bases of the junction left unmatched. CDR1 LNHDA and CDR2 SQIVND come from the germline V gene (reference sequence). The CDR3 DNA reads TGTGCCAGTAGTACCGGGACAGCTTATAGCAATCAGCCCCAGCATTTT. Protein product: CASSTGTAYSNQPQHF.

The chain employs TRBV30 and TRBJ2-2; no clear D gene. V was shortened by 4 bases and J by 5 bases, with 11 bases between the two germline ends. This CDR3 region has 13 residues. CDR1 is GTSNPN and CDR2 is SVGIG in the germline V gene (reference sequence). CDR3 DNA: TGTGCCTGGACCCCGCAGGTAACCGGGGAGCTGTTTTTT. This codes for CAWTPQVTGELFF. Complete variable domain (other parts from reference TRBV30 and TRBJ2-2): SQTIHQWPATLVQPVGSPLSLECTVEGTSNPNLYWYRQAAGRGLQLLFYSVGIGQISSEVPQNLSASRPQDRQFILSSKKLLLSDSGFYLCAWTPQVTGELFFGEGSRLTVL.

This clone was found once. The CDR3 sequence is CASSLGQGGFGSPLHF. CDR3 bases: TGTGCCAGCAGCCTCGGACAGGGCGGGTTTGGATCACCCCTCCACTTT. The gene calls are TRBV3-1 (or the pseudogene TRBV3-2) and TRBJ1-6; TRBD1 aligns across 8 bases. V was clipped by 4 bases and J by 10 bases; unmatched bases: 12. CDR1 is LGHDT, CDR2 YNNKEL, per germline (reference sequence). The CDR3 extends over 16 amino acids.

This rearrangement joins TRBV7-2 to TRBJ2-1, with a weak D call TRBD2 (7 bases). Germline CDR1 reads SGHTA; CDR2 reads FQGNSA. Trimming took 2 bases from V and 9 from J, leaving 17 bases between them. The CDR3 is made up of 15 amino acids. CDR3 sequence: CASSLRGGALAEQFF. The DNA for the CDR3 is TGTGCCAGCAGCTTAAGGGGGGGGGCGCTTGCTGAGCAGTTCTTC.

The rearrangement uses TRBV5-1 and TRBJ2-7, with 7 bases that match TRBD1. Per the germline V gene, CDR1 is SGHRS and CDR2 is YFSETQ. V shed 3 bases, J shed 4 bases, and the junction held 10 bases outside the gene matches. This CDR3 region has 15 residues. In nucleotides, the CDR3 is TGCGCCAGCAGCTATATCACGGGACAGCTATACGAGCAGTACTTC. Its protein product is CASSYITGQLYEQYF.

This clone showed up just once. This chain joins TRBV4-3 and TRBJ1-2; TRBD1 is a possible D gene (5 bases). CDR3 length equals 16 residues. V lost 3 bases to trimming and J lost 0 bases, with 14 bases between them. Germline loops: CDR1 LGHNA, CDR2 YSLEER. The CDR3: CASSQDYRNSNYGYTF. CDR3 in DNA: TGCGCCAGCAGCCAGGATTACAGGAATTCTAACTATGGCTACACCTTC.

V and J are TRBV7-8 and TRBJ1-1, with a tentative D call TRBD1 (6 bases). CDR1 is SGHVS and CDR2 is FQNEAQ in the germline V gene. There are 13 residues in the CDR3. Trimming pared 3 bases from V and 6 bases from J, leaving 11 bases between. The CDR3 DNA reads TGTGCCAGCAGCTTTGGGGGGGCGGCTGAAGCTTTCTTT. Protein product: CASSFGGAAEAFF. Full variable domain (rest looked up from reference TRBV7-8 and TRBJ1-1): GAGVSQSPRYKVAKRGQDVALRCDPISGHVSLFWYQQALGQGPEFLTYFQNEAQLDKSGLPSDRFFAERPEGSVSTLKIQRTQQEDSAVYLCASSFGGAAEAFFGQGTRLTVV.

The chain links TRBV28 to TRBJ1-2; tentatively, D is TRBD1 (6 bases). CDR1 is MDHEN, CDR2 SYDVKM, per germline. The CDR3 is 15 amino acids. Trimming took 2 bases from V and 6 from J, leaving 16 bases between them. The CDR3 DNA follows: TGTGCCAGCAGTTTACGGGACACGTCCTCTCATGGCTACACCTTC. This sequence encodes CASSLRDTSSHGYTF.

The gene calls are TRBV5-5 and TRBJ2-3; TRBD2 aligns across 7 bases. Germline V gene data show CDR1 as SGHKS and CDR2 as YYEKEE (reference sequence). The CDR3 runs to 16 residues. V lost 2 bases and J lost 1; bases outside the gene matches: 7. The CDR3, as DNA: TGTGCCAGCAGCTTCTCGGGGCTAGCGGGCACAGATACGCAGTATTTT. Protein product: CASSFSGLAGTDTQYF.